The clone carrying this T cell receptor (beta chain) was picked up many times. Antigen: not known. This record comes from a study of neurological immune-mediated disorders. The study's findings and limits: Expanded clones shared no identical CDR3 amino acid sequences across subjects, which suggested private TCR-beta repertoires in all groups.

V dropped 5 bases and J dropped 1; count of bases not matched to a gene: 7. CDR1 SEHNR and CDR2 FQNEAQ come from the germline V gene (reference sequence). The CDR3 spans 17 residues. The cDNA was synthesized by means of template-switch 5'RACE, which was carried out with 10-nucleotide random UMIs. The output of every sequencing run, over 190 million TCR-beta sequences, came from 15-18 subjects. TCRdb analysed the 5' RACE reads with MiXCR anew, one entry per CDR3 protein. The sample has roughly 62,000 distinct CDR3 sequences, under 3% seen once. The unsorted libraries had their origin in 2 million PBMCs stored at -80 C.

The sequenced material came from PBMCs. The chain has TRBV7-9 and TRBJ2-6; 8 bases are shared with TRBD1. This clonotype was obtained from a man in his fifties with multiple sclerosis. This chain's CDR3 is CASSLPGQASGANVLTF. CDR3 nucleotide sequence: TGTGCCAGCAGCCTCCCGGGACAGGCTTCTGGGGCCAACGTCCTGACTTTC.